This T cell receptor (beta chain) was profiled in a study of blood T cell repertoires in COVID-19. Across the study: Sites in the United States, Italy and Spain provided acute and convalescent COVID-19 samples. Sample material is recorded as cDNA or gDNA derived from T cells, B-cell-depleted T cells, or PBMCs.

Germline CDR1 and CDR2: SGHTA and FQGNSA. V trimming: 1 base; J trimming: 11 bases; junction bases outside the gene matches: 13. There are 15 residues in the CDR3. Source study methods: Amplification of reference gene primers was used by the study to estimate nucleated cell counts. Profiled with immunoSEQ multiplex PCR; TCRdb holds only in-frame clones, not every one. V and J calls and clone size are those listed in that table; D and trimming were worked out from the DNA. The sample has approximately 30,000 clones, approximately 91% seen once. This clonotype originated in a human donor in a cohort sampled during active COVID-19. Sequencing input: peripheral blood. This sequence joins TRBV7-2 and TRBJ1-1; 7 nucleotides align to TRBD1. CDR3 region: CASSLEQGILTAAFF. Here the CDR3 DNA reads TGTGCCAGCAGCTTAGAACAGGGGATACTTACTGCGGCTTTCTTT. Full variable domain (remainder filled in from reference TRBV7-2 and TRBJ1-1): GAGVSQSPSNKVTEKGKDVELRCDPISGHTALYWYRQSLGQGLEFLIYFQGNSAPDKSGLPSDRFSAERTGGSVSTLTIQRTQQEDSAVYLCASSLEQGILTAAFFGQGTRLTVV.